The 15 T cell receptor beta chains in this list originate from one sample, sequenced in a study of control samples from healthy donors and cancer patients. The repertoire was sequenced with immunoSEQ multiplex PCR; TCRdb's copy has only in-frame clones and lacks some. The sample lists approximately 110,000 clones, 80% to 90% seen once, with roughly 18% in the top ten. Material: blood. The source is a woman aged 45-59 years in good health.

J is TRBJ2-1 and V is TRBV14; 10 positions match TRBD2. CDR1 is SGHDN and CDR2 is FVKESK in the germline V gene. The CDR3 extends over 14 amino acids. Trimming removed 1 base from V and 7 bases from J; junction bases left unmatched: 1. The CDR3 sequence: CASSQGLAGNEQFF. The CDR3 DNA sequence: TGTGCCAGCAGCCAAGGACTAGCGGGTAATGAGCAGTTCTTC.

The rearrangement joins TRBV7-6 to TRBJ1-4, with no clear D. Germline CDR1 is SGHVS and CDR2 is FNYEAQ. The CDR3 sequence is 15 residues long. V was trimmed by 0 bases and J by 0 bases, leaving 5 bases between them. CDR3 in amino acids: CASSLALTTNEKLFF. In DNA form, the CDR3 reads TGTGCCAGCAGCTTAGCTCTGACAACTAATGAAAAACTGTTTTTT.

This clone appeared a single time. The genes are TRBV6-5 and TRBJ2-1, with 7 bases that match TRBD1. CDR3 length: 16 residues. CDR1 and CDR2 from the germline V gene are MNHEY and SVGAGI. J was trimmed by 7 bases and V by 0 bases; bases with no gene match: 9. The CDR3 loop reads CASSYSRTGAGNEQFF. The CDR3 DNA reads TGTGCCAGCAGTTACTCGCGAACAGGGGCAGGGAATGAGCAGTTCTTC.

This clone has a single count. This chain uses TRBV7-2 with TRBJ1-1, with D unclear. Per the germline V gene, CDR1 is SGHTA and CDR2 is FQGNSA. The CDR3 totals 14 residues. V lost 1 base to trimming and J lost 0 bases, with 6 bases between them. DNA of the CDR3: TGTGCCAGCAGCTTAGTAGGGTTGAACACTGAAGCTTTCTTT. Protein sequence: CASSLVGLNTEAFF.

The chain carries TRBV6-4 and TRBJ2-3; 10 bases map to TRBD1. The CDR3 has 16 amino acids. Looked up from germline, CDR1 is MRHNA and CDR2 is SNTAGT. V shed 4 bases, J shed 1 base, and the junction held 5 bases outside the gene matches. The DNA for the CDR3 is TGTGCCAGCAGTGTCGCGACAGGGGGCGGCACAGATACGCAGTATTTT. Its protein is CASSVATGGGTDTQYF.

The chain carries TRBV24-1 and TRBJ1-2, with no clear D. The CDR3 runs 13 residues. The germline V and J ends were trimmed by 9 bases and 0 bases, with 10 bases remaining between them. CDR1 and CDR2 from the germline V gene are KGHDR and SFDVKD. CDR3 sequence: CATDEAANYGYTF. For the CDR3, the DNA is TGTGCCACCGACGAGGCAGCTAACTATGGCTACACCTTC.

The chain combines TRBV28 with TRBJ2-7; D is uncertain. There are 12 residues in the CDR3. Germline V gene data show CDR1 as MDHEN and CDR2 as SYDVKM. The germline V and J ends were trimmed by 2 bases and 7 bases, with 9 bases remaining between them. The CDR3 region has the DNA TGTGCCAGCAGTTTACTCCGAATGGAGCAGTACTTC. Encoded protein: CASSLLRMEQYF.

The V call is TRBV5-1, the J call TRBJ1-2, with a weak D call TRBD1 (5 bases). CDR1 is SGHRS and CDR2 is YFSETQ in the germline V gene. The ends were cut back, 2 bases at V and 2 bases at J, with 7 bases in the middle. The CDR3 length is 13 residues. The CDR3 DNA sequence: TGCGCCAGCAGCTTACAGGAGAACTATGGCTACACCTTC. It specifies CASSLQENYGYTF.

The rearrangement uses TRBV27 and TRBJ2-3; 9 bases match TRBD1. Per germline, CDR1 MNHEY and CDR2 SMNVEV (reference sequence). The CDR3 consists of 15 residues. The ends lost 0 bases at V and 6 bases at J; junction bases unmatched: 4. The CDR3 loop is CASSLSGTGWDTQYF. Here the CDR3 DNA reads TGTGCCAGCAGTTTATCCGGGACAGGGTGGGATACGCAGTATTTT.

V usage is TRBV4-3 and J usage is TRBJ2-3; 7 bases agree with TRBD1. Trimming cost V 7 bases and J 4 bases; bases outside gene matches: 8. CDR1 is LGHNA, CDR2 YSLEER, per germline. The CDR3 consists of 14 residues. The CDR3 bases are TGCGCCAGCACACGGACAGGAAAGCCAGATACGCAGTATTTT. This encodes CASTRTGKPDTQYF.

A note on this clone: At the DNA level, this CDR3 is encoded by other sequences in the same sample as well. This chain joins TRBV18 and TRBJ1-5, with TRBD1 identical over 9 bases. CDR1 and CDR2 from the germline V gene are KGHSH and LQKENI. Trimming cost V 3 bases and J 4 bases; bases outside gene matches: 1. The CDR3 sequence is 14 residues long. DNA for the CDR3: TGTGCCAGCTCACCGACAGGGGGGAATCAGCCCCAGCATTTT. Translating gives CASSPTGGNQPQHF.

This sequence joins TRBV5-6 and TRBJ2-2; 8 bases are a match to TRBD1. The V segment lost 5 bases and the J segment 1 base; nucleotides outside the gene matches: 7. Per germline, CDR1 SGHDT and CDR2 YYEEEE. The CDR3 contains 16 residues. This CDR3 reads CASRPQGAGNTGELFF. CDR3 nucleotides: TGTGCCAGCAGACCTCAGGGGGCGGGGAACACCGGGGAGCTGTTTTTT.

This clone was seen more than once but under ten times. The chain links TRBV12-3 or TRBV12-4 to TRBJ1-5, with D unresolved. Trimming cost V 5 bases and J 5 bases, with 7 bases left between them. There are 12 residues in the CDR3. CDR3 in DNA: TGTGCCAGCAGTCCCGGGTATCAGCCCCAGCATTTT. It specifies CASSPGYQPQHF.

The rearrangement uses TRBV5-4 and TRBJ1-4, with 8 bases lining up with TRBD1. Looked up from germline, CDR1 is SGHNT and CDR2 is YYREEE (reference sequence). The CDR3 length is 15 residues. The V gene end was trimmed by 5 bases and the J gene end by 6 bases; junction bases not matched to a gene: 9. CDR3 amino acids: CASSSVRGRDEKLFF. The CDR3, as DNA: TGTGCCAGCAGTTCCGTCAGGGGGCGCGATGAAAAACTGTTTTTT.

The rearrangement joins TRBV19 to TRBJ1-2; tentative D call: TRBD1 (5 bases). The CDR3 runs 11 residues. The germline V and J ends were trimmed by 8 bases and 7 bases, with 11 bases remaining between them. Germline CDR1 is LNHDA and CDR2 is SQIVND (reference sequence). The CDR3 loop is CASSARGGYTF. CDR3 in DNA: TGTGCCAGTTCCGCTAGGGGTGGCTACACCTTC.